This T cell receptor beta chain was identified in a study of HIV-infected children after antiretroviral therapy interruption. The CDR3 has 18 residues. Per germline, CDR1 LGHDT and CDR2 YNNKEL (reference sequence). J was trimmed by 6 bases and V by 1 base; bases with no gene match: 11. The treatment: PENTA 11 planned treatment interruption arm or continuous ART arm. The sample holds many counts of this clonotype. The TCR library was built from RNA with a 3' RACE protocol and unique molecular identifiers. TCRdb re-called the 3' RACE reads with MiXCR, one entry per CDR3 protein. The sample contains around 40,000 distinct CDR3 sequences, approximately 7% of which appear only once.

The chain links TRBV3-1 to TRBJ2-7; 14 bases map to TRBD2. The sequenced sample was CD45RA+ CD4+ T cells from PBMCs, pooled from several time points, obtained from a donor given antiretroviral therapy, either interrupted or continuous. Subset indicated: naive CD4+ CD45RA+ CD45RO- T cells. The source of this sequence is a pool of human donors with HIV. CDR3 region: CASSQVVGGLAGVTEQYF. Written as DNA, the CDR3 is TGTGCCAGCAGCCAAGTTGTCGGGGGACTAGCGGGAGTCACCGAGCAGTACTTC.